A single sample is the source of the 14 T cell receptor beta chains below, sequenced in a study of T cells after posttransplantation cyclophosphamide. Cyclophosphamide on days +3 and +4 followed busulfan-fludarabine conditioning and a marrow graft. Here immunoSEQ multiplex PCR was the method, and the copy in TCRdb shows in-frame clones only, minus some. The sample yields 20,000 to 25,000 clones, approximately 87% seen once. The sample consisted of PBMCs, taken after allogeneic stem cell transplant with posttransplant cyclophosphamide. The receptors were gathered from a female patient in her 30s who received an allogeneic stem cell transplant from an unrelated donor, was CMV-positive, and had no GVHD. Some T cells may be transferred from the graft donor.

CDR3 protein: CASSQARFRPGTEAFF. CDR3 coding DNA: TGCGCCAGCAGCCAAGCCCGGTTCCGGCCGGGTACTGAAGCTTTCTTT. V gene TRBV4-1 combines with J gene TRBJ1-1; D not resolved. Germline CDR1 and CDR2: MGHRA and YSYEKL. The CDR3 is made up of 16 amino acids. V shed 1 base and J shed 5 bases, with 17 bases lying between them.

V and J are TRBV11-3 and TRBJ2-1, with 15 bases lining up with TRBD2. The J segment lost 16 bases and the V segment lost 4 bases, leaving 5 bases of the junction unmatched. This CDR3 region has 13 residues. Germline CDR1 reads SGHNT; CDR2 reads YENEEA. This CDR3 is CASSSGLAGGEFF. The CDR3 DNA reads TGTGCCAGCAGCTCGGGACTAGCGGGGGGCGAATTCTTC.

The table lists this clone with a few counts. The chain has TRBV10-2 and TRBJ1-2, with 7 bases aligning to TRBD1. The CDR3 consists of 14 residues. Germline CDR1 is WSHSY and CDR2 is SAAADI. J gave up 5 bases and V 1 base, and 4 bases lay outside the gene matches. Written as DNA, the CDR3 is TGCGCCAGCAGTGAGTGGGCAGGGGGTTATGGCTACACCTTC. This gives the protein CASSEWAGGYGYTF.

The V call is TRBV2, the J call TRBJ1-5; 9 bases line up with TRBD1. Per the germline V gene, CDR1 is SNHLY and CDR2 is FYNNEI. The CDR3 has 15 amino acids. The V segment lost 6 bases and the J segment 6 bases; nucleotides outside the gene matches: 9. CDR3 bases: TGTGCCAGCAGCGAGTGGGGACAGGGCGTTCAGCCCCAGCATTTT. It translates to CASSEWGQGVQPQHF.

CDR3 sequence (DNA): TGTGCCAGCAGCTTCGGACAGGGTGGTTACGAGCAGTACTTC. Translated, it gives CASSFGQGGYEQYF. The V gene is TRBV7-2, the J gene TRBJ2-7, with 8 bases matching TRBD1. The CDR3 spans 14 residues. From germline, CDR1 is SGHTA and CDR2 FQGNSA. The ends lost 3 bases at V and 4 bases at J; junction bases unmatched: 5.

The chain uses TRBV9 and TRBJ1-1; D possibly corresponds to TRBD1 (5 bases). Germline V gene lookup returns CDR1 SGDLS and CDR2 YYNGEE. The CDR3 runs to 14 residues. Trimming stripped 4 bases from V and 4 bases from J, with 14 bases between. CDR3 sequence reads: CASSPEWGGTEAFF. CDR3 DNA sequence: TGTGCCAGCAGCCCAGAGTGGGGGGGCACTGAAGCTTTCTTT.

The chain has TRBV4-3 and TRBJ2-7; TRBD2 aligns across 10 bases. J gave up 3 bases and V 2 bases, and 4 bases lay outside the gene matches. Germline V gives CDR1 LGHNA, CDR2 YSLEER. The CDR3 is 15 amino acids. This CDR3 reads CASSQRTSGVYEQYF. CDR3 in DNA: TGCGCCAGCAGCCAAAGGACTAGCGGAGTCTACGAGCAGTACTTC.

The chain recombines TRBV5-4 with TRBJ2-3; 7 bases map to TRBD2. The CDR3 runs 14 residues. The germline V gene encodes CDR1 SGHNT and CDR2 YYREEE (reference sequence). Trimming cost V 2 bases and J 3 bases; bases outside gene matches: 3. Here the CDR3 reads CASSFGGVTDTQYF. CDR3 coding DNA: TGTGCCAGCAGCTTTGGGGGGGTGACAGATACGCAGTATTTT. The full variable domain, in which reference TRBV5-4 and TRBJ2-3 provide the parts outside the CDR3, is ETGVTQSPTHLIKTRGQQVTLRCSSQSGHNTVSWYQQALGQGPQFIFQYYREEENGRGNFPPRFSGLQFPNYSSELNVNALELDDSALYLCASSFGGVTDTQYFGPGTRLTVL.

This clone has a handful of counts. The J gene is TRBJ1-3, the V gene TRBV19; D may be TRBD1 (5 bases). Trimming shortened V by 6 bases and J by 2 bases, and 14 bases separated the two germline ends. CDR1 is LNHDA, CDR2 SQIVND, per germline (reference sequence). This CDR3 has 15 residues. The CDR3, as DNA: TGTGCCAGTAGCAGAAGAGGGACTACTGGAAACACCATATATTTT. Translation: CASSRRGTTGNTIYF.

The V and J genes are TRBV15 and TRBJ1-5; D call uncertain. The CDR3 sequence is 14 residues long. Germline V gene data show CDR1 as LNHNV and CDR2 as YYDKDF (reference sequence). Trimming pared 1 base from V and 4 bases from J, leaving 8 bases between. The CDR3 reads CATSRGAGNQPQHF. The CDR3 DNA follows: TGTGCCACCAGCAGAGGTGCAGGTAATCAGCCCCAGCATTTT. Full variable domain (remainder filled in from reference TRBV15 and TRBJ1-5): DAMVIQNPRYQVTQFGKPVTLSCSQTLNHNVMYWYQQKSSQAPKLLFHYYDKDFNNEADTPDNFQSRRPNTSFCFLDIRSPGLGDTAMYLCATSRGAGNQPQHFGDGTRLSIL.

This rearrangement joins TRBV6-5 to TRBJ2-7; TRBD1 agrees at 9 bases. Germline values: CDR1 MNHEY, CDR2 SVGAGI. The J segment lost 2 bases and the V segment lost 6 bases, leaving 5 bases of the junction unmatched. The length of the CDR3 is 14 residues. CDR3 residues: CASRGDREPYEQYF. The CDR3 DNA reads TGTGCCAGCAGGGGGGACAGGGAACCCTACGAGCAGTACTTC.

This clone showed up just a few times. V and J are TRBV14 and TRBJ2-1; 7 bases match TRBD1. The CDR3 is 12 residues long. Germline V gives CDR1 SGHDN, CDR2 FVKESK. After removal of 4 bases from V and 9 bases from J, the junction contained 3 bases not matched to a gene. The CDR3 nucleotides read TGTGCCAGCAGCCGACAGGGTATTGAGCAGTTCTTC. Translating it yields CASSRQGIEQFF.

The chain has TRBV11-3 and TRBJ2-7; TRBD2 might be the D (5 bases). CDR1 and CDR2 from the germline V gene are SGHNT and YENEEA. Trimming stripped 5 bases from V and 4 bases from J, with 12 bases between. This CDR3 comprises 13 residues. CDR3 protein: CASSLRERYEQYF. In nucleotides, the CDR3 is TGTGCCAGCAGCCTAAGGGAGAGGTACGAGCAGTACTTC.

The rearrangement links TRBV7-8 to TRBJ2-1; 15 nucleotides agree with TRBD2. The V and J ends lost 2 bases and 6 bases, in that order; junction bases with no gene match: 11. The CDR3 runs to 19 residues. Germline lookup yields CDR1 SGHVS and CDR2 FQNEAQ. CDR3 DNA: TGTGCCAGCAGCTTACGCTGGACTAGCGGGGGGGCCGGTAGCAATGAGCAGTTCTTC. As protein: CASSLRWTSGGAGSNEQFF.